These 17 T cell receptor beta chains share one sample of origin, sequenced in a study of T cell changes during pregnancy in multiple sclerosis. Method: immunoSEQ multiplex PCR; TCRdb's copy keeps in-frame clones and lacks some. The sample lists roughly 45,000 clones; roughly 94% were seen once. Sequencing used CD8+ T cells from peripheral blood mononuclear cells, obtained in the first trimester of pregnancy. The source is a female donor with multiple sclerosis, enrolled in a pregnancy study.

This clone was detected only once. Other nucleotide sequences from this sample produce the same CDR3. The genes are TRBV27 and TRBJ2-7; maybe TRBD1 (6 bases). The CDR3 covers 13 residues. Trimming cost V 3 bases and J 2 bases, with 8 bases left between them. Germline loops: CDR1 MNHEY, CDR2 SMNVEV (reference sequence). CDR3 in amino acids: CASSLNRAYEQYF. The CDR3 region has the DNA TGTGCCAGCAGTTTGAACAGGGCCTACGAGCAGTACTTC.

The chain links TRBV5-4 to TRBJ1-1, with 8 bases lining up with TRBD1. This CDR3 spans 14 amino acids. The ends lost 6 bases at V and 1 base at J; junction bases unmatched: 5. Germline lookup yields CDR1 SGHNT and CDR2 YYREEE (reference sequence). CDR3 DNA: TGTGCCAGCATCGCGGACAGGGAGAACACTGAAGCTTTCTTT. Translation gives CASIADRENTEAFF.

The rearrangement links TRBV29-1 to TRBJ2-7, with D possibly being TRBD1 (6 bases). V lost 0 bases to trimming and J lost 5 bases, with 8 bases between them. The CDR3 is 12 residues long. Germline V gene lookup returns CDR1 SQVTM and CDR2 ANQGSEA. CDR3 loop: CSVEEAGDEQYF. CDR3 nucleotides: TGCAGCGTTGAAGAGGCAGGGGACGAGCAGTACTTC.

The J gene is TRBJ2-1, the V gene TRBV19, with D hard to call. The V and J ends lost 4 bases and 7 bases respectively, with 5 bases between them. This CDR3 contains 11 residues. The germline CDR1 and CDR2 sequences are LNHDA and SQIVND (reference sequence). The CDR3 is CASSNGNEQFF. The DNA for the CDR3 is TGTGCCAGTAGTAACGGGAATGAGCAGTTCTTC.

This chain connects TRBV6-4 to TRBJ2-1; 12 positions agree with TRBD2. J lost 3 bases, V lost 6 bases, and 3 bases had no gene match. This CDR3 has 15 amino acids. Per the germline V gene, CDR1 is MRHNA and CDR2 is SNTAGT. The CDR3, as DNA: TGTGCCAGCAGCGAGACTAGCGGGAGCTACAATGAGCAGTTCTTC. Residues: CASSETSGSYNEQFF.

The V gene is TRBV6-4, the J gene TRBJ2-1, with 8 bases fitting TRBD1. The CDR3 runs to 14 residues. CDR1 is MRHNA and CDR2 is SNTAGT in the germline V gene. After removal of 6 bases from V and 9 bases from J, the junction contained 10 bases not matched to a gene. CDR3 sequence: CASSPLQGAGEQFF. The CDR3 DNA reads TGTGCCAGCAGCCCCCTGCAGGGGGCAGGTGAGCAGTTCTTC.

A note on this clone: Because the CDR3 is missing its conserved closing phenylalanine or tryptophan, this is likely a read error. The rearrangement joins TRBV29-1 to TRBJ2-7; TRBD1 is a possible D gene (5 bases). Between the trimmed V and J ends, which lost 2 bases and 4 bases, there was a span of 9 bases. Germline values: CDR1 SQVTM, CDR2 ANQGSEA. CDR3 length: 12 residues. The CDR3 protein is CSVEQGQYEQYL. DNA of the CDR3: TGCAGCGTTGAACAGGGTCAGTACGAGCAGTACCTC.

The chain couples TRBV30 to TRBJ1-1; D call uncertain. This CDR3 spans 13 amino acids. The ends were cut back, 0 bases at V and 3 bases at J, with 8 bases in the middle. Germline V CDR1 and CDR2: GTSNPN, SVGIG (reference sequence). CDR3: CAWSVLVDTEAFF. The CDR3, as DNA: TGTGCCTGGAGTGTACTAGTAGACACTGAAGCTTTCTTT.

This chain joins TRBV2 and TRBJ1-1, with 8 bases aligning to TRBD1. Trimming removed 8 bases from V and 4 bases from J; junction bases left unmatched: 6. This CDR3 has 13 amino acids. Germline CDR1 SNHLY, CDR2 FYNNEI. CDR3 amino acids: CASGGQGGTEAFF. The CDR3 region has the DNA TGTGCCAGCGGCGGACAGGGCGGCACTGAAGCTTTCTTT. The full variable domain, its missing parts supplied by reference TRBV2 and TRBJ1-1, is EPEVTQTPSHQVTQMGQEVILRCVPISNHLYFYWYRQILGQKVEFLVSFYNNEISEKSEIFDDQFSVERPDGSNFTLKIRSTKLEDSAMYFCASGGQGGTEAFFGQGTRLTVV.

The chain carries TRBV25-1 and TRBJ2-1, with TRBD2 matching 7 bases. The length of the CDR3 is 13 residues. Trimming at V came to 9 bases and at J to 1 base, leaving 3 bases not matched to a gene. The germline V gene has CDR1 MGHDK and CDR2 SYGVNS. CDR3 DNA: TGTGCCAGTTGCGGGAGTTCCTACAATGAGCAGTTCTTC. Amino acid sequence: CASCGSSYNEQFF.

The chain has TRBV9 and TRBJ1-2; no definite D call. This CDR3 has 14 amino acids. The ends were cut back, 4 bases at V and 8 bases at J, with 18 bases in the middle. Germline V gives CDR1 SGDLS, CDR2 YYNGEE. The CDR3 here is CASSPTPLISGYTF. The CDR3 nucleotides are TGTGCCAGCAGCCCGACACCCCTAATCTCAGGCTACACCTTC.

The J gene is TRBJ2-3, the V gene TRBV7-9, with D tentatively TRBD2 (5 bases). The germline V and J ends were trimmed by 8 bases and 6 bases, with 21 bases remaining between them. Germline values: CDR1 SEHNR, CDR2 FQNEAQ (reference sequence). This CDR3 comprises 15 residues. The CDR3 bases are TGTGCCAGCGGCCAAGAGGGCGGACTCGGGGATACGCAGTATTTT. This translates into CASGQEGGLGDTQYF.

V gene TRBV5-1 combines with J gene TRBJ2-1; D is uncertain. The length of the CDR3 is 13 residues. The germline V gene has CDR1 SGHRS and CDR2 YFSETQ. Trimming left V 0 bases short and J 3 bases short, with 4 bases between. CDR3 DNA sequence: TGCGCCAGCAGCTTGGGAGACTACAATGAGCAGTTCTTC. This sequence encodes CASSLGDYNEQFF. Variable domain in full (rest from reference TRBV5-1 and TRBJ2-1): KAGVTQTPRYLIKTRGQQVTLSCSPISGHRSVSWYQQTPGQGLQFLFEYFSETQRNKGNFPGRFSGRQFSNSRSEMNVSTLELGDSALYLCASSLGDYNEQFFGPGTRLTVL.

This clone appeared once. The rearrangement joins TRBV5-1 to TRBJ2-3, with D unresolved. V lost 1 base to trimming and J lost 2 bases, with 17 bases between them. Germline V CDR1 and CDR2: SGHRS, YFSETQ. The CDR3 totals 17 residues. The DNA for the CDR3 is TGCGCCAGCAGCTTGTCCCCAGAAAACATAAACACAGATACGCAGTATTTT. Its protein is CASSLSPENINTDTQYF.

The V call is TRBV9, the J call TRBJ2-7; 7 nucleotides match TRBD1. The CDR3 spans 13 residues. The junction had 0 bases not matched to a gene; V was cut back by 0 bases and J by 3 bases. CDR1 is SGDLS and CDR2 is YYNGEE in the germline V gene. The DNA of the CDR3 is TGTGCCAGCAGCGTAGGGGACAGCTACGAGCAGTACTTC. Translation: CASSVGDSYEQYF.

The chain carries TRBV5-1 and TRBJ1-2; the D gene is possibly TRBD1 (5 bases). Germline V gene lookup returns CDR1 SGHRS and CDR2 YFSETQ. V dropped 0 bases and J dropped 8 bases, with 14 bases sitting between them. The CDR3 is made up of 14 amino acids. The CDR3 DNA sequence: TGCGCCAGCAGCTTGGTTAGGGGTGAGGAGGGCTACACCTTC. It codes for CASSLVRGEEGYTF.

V and J are TRBV4-1 and TRBJ2-7, with 10 bases fitting TRBD2. CDR1 is MGHRA and CDR2 is YSYEKL in the germline V gene. CDR3 length equals 16 residues. With V trimmed by 3 bases and J by 7 bases, 12 bases remained unmatched. For the CDR3, the DNA is TGCGCCAGCAGCCACCTGGTTGAGCGGGAGGGGAGTGAGCAGTACTTC. Protein sequence: CASSHLVEREGSEQYF.